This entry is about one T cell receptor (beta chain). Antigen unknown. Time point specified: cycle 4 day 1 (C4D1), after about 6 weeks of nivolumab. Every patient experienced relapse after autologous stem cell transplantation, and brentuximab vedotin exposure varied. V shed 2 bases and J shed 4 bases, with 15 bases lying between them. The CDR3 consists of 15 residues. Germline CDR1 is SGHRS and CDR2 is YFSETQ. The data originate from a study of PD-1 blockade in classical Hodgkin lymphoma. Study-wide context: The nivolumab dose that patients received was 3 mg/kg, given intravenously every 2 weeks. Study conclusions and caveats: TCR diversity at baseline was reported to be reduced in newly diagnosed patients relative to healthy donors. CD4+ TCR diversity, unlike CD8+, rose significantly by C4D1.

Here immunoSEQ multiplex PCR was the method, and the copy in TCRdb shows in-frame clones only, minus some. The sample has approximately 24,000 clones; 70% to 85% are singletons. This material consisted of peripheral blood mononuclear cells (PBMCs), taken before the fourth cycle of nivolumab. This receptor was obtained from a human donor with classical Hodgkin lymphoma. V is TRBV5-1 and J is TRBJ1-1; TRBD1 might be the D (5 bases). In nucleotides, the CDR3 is TGCGCCAGCAGCTTTCAAGCAGGGTCCCCCACTGAAGCTTTCTTT. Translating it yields CASSFQAGSPTEAFF.